This T cell receptor (beta chain) was documented in a study of HIV-infected children after antiretroviral therapy interruption. Study-level information: Weeks 0, 12, interruption end (24 or 48), and about 3 years post-study gave interruption-arm samples.

Indicated treatment: PENTA 11 planned treatment interruption arm or continuous ART arm. At least 24 weeks of at least three-drug ART, in children 2 to 15 years. This clonotype ranks as medium-sized (0.01 to 0.1%). Unique molecular identifiers were included in an RNA-based 3' RACE TCR library. TCRdb ran MiXCR on the 3' RACE reads and lists one entry per CDR3 protein. The table has roughly 7,300 distinct CDR3 sequences, 15% to 20% seen once; the top ten hold roughly 13%. CDR1 ENHRY and CDR2 SYGVKD come from the germline V gene. Trimming stripped 1 base from V and 7 bases from J, with 7 bases between. The CDR3 is 13 amino acids.

The material sequenced was CD45RO+ CD8+ T cells from PBMCs, pooled from several time points, taken from a donor given antiretroviral therapy, either interrupted or continuous. Subset described: memory CD8+ CD45RO+ CD45RA- T cells. This clonotype originated in a pool of human donors with HIV. This sequence joins TRBV10-3 and TRBJ1-4, with D uncertain. CDR3: CAISEWKGEKLFF. CDR3 nucleotide sequence: TGTGCCATCAGTGAGTGGAAGGGTGAAAAACTGTTTTTT.